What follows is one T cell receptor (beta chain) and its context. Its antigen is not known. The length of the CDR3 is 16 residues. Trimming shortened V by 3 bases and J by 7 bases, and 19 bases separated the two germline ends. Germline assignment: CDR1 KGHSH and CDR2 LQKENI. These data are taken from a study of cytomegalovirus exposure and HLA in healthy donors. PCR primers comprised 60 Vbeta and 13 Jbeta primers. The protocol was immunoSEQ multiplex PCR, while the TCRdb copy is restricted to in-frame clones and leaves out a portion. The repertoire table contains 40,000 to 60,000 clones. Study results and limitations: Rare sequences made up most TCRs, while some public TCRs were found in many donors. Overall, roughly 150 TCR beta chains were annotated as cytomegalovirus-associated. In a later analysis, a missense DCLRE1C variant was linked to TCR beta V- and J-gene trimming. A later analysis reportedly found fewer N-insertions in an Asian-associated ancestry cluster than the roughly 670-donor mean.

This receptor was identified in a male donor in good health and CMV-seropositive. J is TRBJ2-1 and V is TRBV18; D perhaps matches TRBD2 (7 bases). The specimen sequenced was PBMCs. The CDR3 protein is CASSPPRGASRNEQFF. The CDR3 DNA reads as TGTGCCAGCTCACCCCCCCGGGGGGCGTCCCGAAATGAGCAGTTCTTC.